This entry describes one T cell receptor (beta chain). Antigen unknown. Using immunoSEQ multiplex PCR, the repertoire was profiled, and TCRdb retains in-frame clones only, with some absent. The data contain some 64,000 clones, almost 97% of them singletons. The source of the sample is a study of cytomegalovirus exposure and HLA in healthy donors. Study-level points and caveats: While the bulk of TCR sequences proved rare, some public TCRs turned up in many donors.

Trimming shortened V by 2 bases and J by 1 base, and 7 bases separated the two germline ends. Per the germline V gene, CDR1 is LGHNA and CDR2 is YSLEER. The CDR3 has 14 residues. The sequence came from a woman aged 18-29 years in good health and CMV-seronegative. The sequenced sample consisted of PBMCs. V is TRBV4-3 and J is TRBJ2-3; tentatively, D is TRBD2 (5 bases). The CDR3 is CASSQSAGTDTQYF. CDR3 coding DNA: TGCGCCAGCAGCCAATCAGCGGGCACAGATACGCAGTATTTT.